A single sample is the source of the 30 T cell receptor beta chains below, sequenced in a study of T-cell memory formation after mild COVID-19. Each CDR3 protein gets one entry after TCRdb re-called the 5' RACE reads with MiXCR. Of around 390,000 distinct CDR3 sequences listed, approximately 15% were seen once; the top ten hold about 22%. The sequenced sample consisted of PBMCs or a T cell subset sorted from them (not recorded which). These receptors were obtained from a man aged 18 to 30 who had mild COVID-19 (a few samples of this study predate the infection). Cell type and time point are not known.

The genes are TRBV7-6 and TRBJ1-1, with a tentative D call TRBD1 (6 bases). The CDR3 consists of 13 residues. V lost 5 bases to trimming and J lost 5 bases, with 12 bases between them. Per the germline V gene, CDR1 is SGHVS and CDR2 is FNYEAQ. CDR3 loop: CASSPEQGTEAFF. CDR3 bases: TGTGCCAGCAGCCCCGAACAGGGAACTGAAGCTTTCTTT.

This clonotype has only a few counts. The chain employs TRBV6-5 and TRBJ1-5; 7 bases line up with TRBD1. The V and J ends lost 6 bases and 4 bases, in that order; junction bases with no gene match: 6. The CDR3 is made up of 14 amino acids. Looked up from germline, CDR1 is MNHEY and CDR2 is SVGAGI. CDR3 sequence: CASRQQGLNQPQHF. CDR3 nucleotides: TGTGCCAGCAGGCAACAGGGGCTAAATCAGCCCCAGCATTTT.

J is TRBJ2-2 and V is TRBV30, with 7 bases matching TRBD1. From germline, CDR1 is GTSNPN and CDR2 SVGIG (reference sequence). This CDR3 spans 14 amino acids. V dropped 5 bases and J dropped 6; count of bases not matched to a gene: 9. In nucleotides, the CDR3 is TGTGCCTGGCTGGACGAGAGGGGGCCCGGGGAGCTGTTTTTT. It is translated as CAWLDERGPGELFF.

The chain employs TRBV6-5 and TRBJ1-2; TRBD1 agrees at 10 bases. CDR1 and CDR2 (germline): MNHEY, SVGAGI. CDR3 length equals 14 residues. V lost 6 bases and J lost 4; bases outside the gene matches: 5. The CDR3, as DNA: TGTGCCAGCAGGTCGGGACAGGGGAGCTATGGCTACACCTTC. As protein: CASRSGQGSYGYTF.

The chain couples TRBV13 to TRBJ1-1, with D uncertain. The CDR3 loop spans 13 amino acids. Germline V CDR1 and CDR2: PRHDT, FYEKMQ (reference sequence). Trimming cost V 5 bases and J 5 bases, with 12 bases left between them. The CDR3 DNA reads as TGTGCCAGCAGCGCGAGGTTGGGGACTGAAGCTTTCTTT. Its protein is CASSARLGTEAFF.

The chain is built from TRBV10-2 and TRBJ2-1; no definite D call. The V end lost 5 bases, the J end lost 0 bases, and 11 bases lay between the germline ends. This CDR3 is built from 15 residues. Germline-derived CDR1 and CDR2 are WSHSY and SAAADI. CDR3 coding DNA: TGCGCCAGCAGTACAACAGAGCCCTCCTACAATGAGCAGTTCTTC. Translated, it gives CASSTTEPSYNEQFF.

This clonotype was found once. The chain couples TRBV29-1 to TRBJ1-2, with D maybe TRBD1 (6 bases). CDR1 and CDR2 from the germline V gene are SQVTM and ANQGSEA. The CDR3 totals 14 residues. Between the trimmed V and J ends, which lost 5 bases and 1 base, there was a span of 14 bases. The CDR3 DNA follows: TGCAGCGTTATCGGGGGCGCCGATAACTATGGCTACACCTTC. Amino acid sequence: CSVIGGADNYGYTF.

This clonotype was counted a few times. This chain links TRBV4-1 with TRBJ2-2; TRBD1 aligns across 8 bases. The ends lost 0 bases at V and 1 base at J; junction bases unmatched: 7. Germline assignment: CDR1 MGHRA and CDR2 YSYEKL. This CDR3 has 18 residues. CDR3 bases: TGCGCCAGCAGCCAAGATCACTTCGGGACAGGGAACACCGGGGAGCTGTTTTTT. It yields the protein CASSQDHFGTGNTGELFF.

In this sample, this clonotype turned up a few times. The chain is built from TRBV4-3 and TRBJ2-1, with 9 bases fitting TRBD2. Germline assignment: CDR1 LGHNA and CDR2 YSLEER. The CDR3 spans 18 residues. The V segment lost 0 bases and the J segment 4 bases; nucleotides outside the gene matches: 10. CDR3 DNA sequence: TGCGCCAGCAGCCAAGAGTTAGCGGGGGTAATTAATTACAATGAGCAGTTCTTC. It translates to CASSQELAGVINYNEQFF.

This chain uses TRBV19 with TRBJ2-5; possible D gene TRBD1, 6 bases. The better agreement between TRBJ2-7 and the DNA end casts doubt on the J call. This CDR3 is 13 amino acids long. CDR1 LNHDA and CDR2 SQIVND come from the germline V gene (reference sequence). The CDR3 loop reads CATGTWGSYEQYF. The CDR3 DNA reads as TGTGCCACCGGGACATGGGGTTCCTACGAGCAGTACTTC.

The V and J genes are TRBV29-1 and TRBJ1-4; weak D call: TRBD1 (5 bases). The CDR3 loop spans 13 amino acids. Germline V gene sequence: CDR1 SQVTM, CDR2 ANQGSEA. Trimming removed 7 bases from V and 8 bases from J, with 17 bases in between. This CDR3 reads CSATDTGGEKLFF. Written as DNA, the CDR3 is TGCAGCGCCACGGACACCGGAGGCGAAAAACTGTTTTTT.

The table lists this clonotype with many counts. The chain links TRBV12-3 or TRBV12-4 to TRBJ2-7; D unclear. The ends were cut back, 5 bases at V and 12 bases at J, with 14 bases in the middle. The length of the CDR3 is 11 residues. The CDR3 sequence is CASSLGTERYF. The CDR3 DNA is TGTGCCAGCAGTCTAGGAACGGAACGGTACTTC.

A few counts support this clonotype. Germline is not matched at one junction end, which may reflect a read error. The chain uses TRBV20-1 and TRBJ2-3, with D hard to call. CDR3 length: 12 amino acids. The germline CDR1 and CDR2 sequences are DFQATT and SNEGSKA (reference sequence). The CDR3 DNA sequence: TGCAGTGCGAGAGTGGGTACAGATACGCAGTATTTT. As protein: CSARVGTDTQYF.

Only a few counts were recorded for this clonotype. This chain connects TRBV5-1 to TRBJ1-2, with a weak D call TRBD1 (5 bases). V lost 4 bases and J 8 bases, leaving 21 bases between the germline ends. The CDR3 extends over 15 amino acids. Per the germline V gene, CDR1 is SGHRS and CDR2 is YFSETQ. The CDR3 loop reads CASSDPRTLRAGYTF. CDR3 nucleotide sequence: TGCGCCAGCAGCGACCCGAGGACGCTCAGGGCGGGCTACACCTTC.

In this sample, this clonotype turned up a few times. This chain uses TRBV7-8 with TRBJ2-7; D tentatively fits TRBD1 or TRBD2 (5 bases each). V was trimmed by 0 bases and J by 11 bases, leaving 23 bases between them. The CDR3 runs to 16 residues. The germline gives CDR1 SGHVS, CDR2 FQNEAQ. CDR3 nucleotide sequence: TGTGCCAGCAGCTTAGCGCCGGGGACCGCGAAACGCGGAGAGTACTTC. Its protein is CASSLAPGTAKRGEYF.

Only a few counts were recorded for this clonotype. The chain joins TRBV20-1 to TRBJ2-2; 9 bases align to TRBD1. The CDR3 runs 17 residues. Germline V CDR1 and CDR2: DFQATT, SNEGSKA (reference sequence). J was trimmed by 5 bases and V by 3 bases; bases with no gene match: 13. The CDR3 reads CSARPGQGSFGTGELFF. The CDR3 DNA reads TGCAGTGCTAGGCCCGGACAGGGGTCATTCGGGACCGGGGAGCTGTTTTTT.

This clonotype was counted a single time. The V and J genes are TRBV15 and TRBJ1-2; D uncertain. The CDR3 runs to 14 residues. V dropped 3 bases and J dropped 2 bases, with 10 bases sitting between them. Germline V gene lookup returns CDR1 LNHNV and CDR2 YYDKDF (reference sequence). The CDR3 is CATSRYIMNYGYTF. In DNA form, the CDR3 reads TGTGCCACCAGCAGGTACATTATGAACTATGGCTACACCTTC.

The chain links TRBV12-3 or TRBV12-4 to TRBJ2-2, with TRBD2 matching over 8 bases. V shed 3 bases and J 6 bases; nucleotides not matched to a gene: 6. CDR3 size: 15 residues. CDR3 coding DNA: TGTGCCAGCAGTTTCTTCGGGGGGGCCGCCGGGGAGCTGTTTTTT. Translated, it gives CASSFFGGAAGELFF.

This chain uses TRBV20-1 with TRBJ2-3; no clear D. V shed 6 bases and J shed 14 bases, with 18 bases lying between them. This CDR3 has 11 residues. CDR1 is DFQATT and CDR2 is SNEGSKA in the germline V gene (reference sequence). The CDR3 nucleotides read TGCAGTGCCCCCGGGCCCGCCGACTTGTATTTT. This encodes CSAPGPADLYF.

This clonotype appeared a few times. This rearrangement joins TRBV20-1 to TRBJ2-3; 13 bases align to TRBD2. Germline V gene sequence: CDR1 DFQATT, CDR2 SNEGSKA (reference sequence). Trimming took 3 bases from V and 1 from J; bases not matched to a gene: 4. There are 16 residues in the CDR3. CDR3 sequence (DNA): TGCAGTGCTAGCACTAGCGGGGGGGCTGGCACAGATACGCAGTATTTT. It yields the protein CSASTSGGAGTDTQYF.

This clonotype has a count of ten or more. As DNA, the CDR3 is TGTGCCAGCAGCTTAAACAGGGGGCGAACTAACTATGGCTACACCTTC. Translating gives CASSLNRGRTNYGYTF. This chain connects TRBV7-9 to TRBJ1-2, with TRBD1 matching 9 bases. This CDR3 region has 16 residues. Germline V lookup: CDR1 SEHNR, CDR2 FQNEAQ (reference sequence). V gave up 2 bases and J gave up 0 bases; unmatched junction bases: 4.

This clonotype has more than one count but fewer than ten. This chain joins TRBV15 and TRBJ2-2; D remains ambiguous. The CDR3 loop spans 18 amino acids. The germline V gene encodes CDR1 LNHNV and CDR2 YYDKDF (reference sequence). V shed 0 bases and J shed 8 bases, with 22 bases lying between them. DNA for the CDR3: TGTGCCACCAGCAGAGATTTCGGGTACCTTGGCCGGTCGGGGGAGCTGTTTTTT. Translating gives CATSRDFGYLGRSGELFF.

The chain is built from TRBV12-3 or TRBV12-4 and TRBJ1-1; tentative D call: TRBD1 (6 bases). V lost 7 bases and J lost 10, with 19 bases in between. The CDR3 has 13 amino acids. CDR3 DNA sequence: TGTGCCAGCAACAAAGGGGGGGATAGGGGAGCTTTCTTT. Translated: CASNKGGDRGAFF.

Only a few counts were recorded for this clonotype. V usage is TRBV20-1 and J usage is TRBJ1-4; 7 nucleotides match TRBD1. Germline V gives CDR1 DFQATT, CDR2 SNEGSKA (reference sequence). V lost 6 bases, J lost 8 bases, and 12 bases stayed unmatched. The CDR3 is 14 residues long. CDR3 region: CSALPGQVEEKLFF. The CDR3 coding sequence is TGCAGTGCGTTGCCTGGACAGGTAGAAGAAAAACTGTTTTTT.

The chain uses TRBV12-3 or TRBV12-4 and TRBJ1-4; 8 bases match TRBD1. With 6 bases clipped from V and 3 bases from J, the junction kept 6 bases outside the gene matches. This CDR3 region has 15 residues. CDR3 region: CASRETGVPNEKLFF. As DNA, the CDR3 is TGTGCCAGCAGAGAGACAGGGGTCCCTAATGAAAAACTGTTTTTT.

The table lists this clonotype with a few counts. V gene TRBV4-3 combines with J gene TRBJ2-7, with a tentative D call TRBD2 (5 bases). Trimming pared 1 base from V and 3 bases from J, leaving 13 bases between. The CDR3 consists of 15 residues. CDR1 LGHNA and CDR2 YSLEER come from the germline V gene. The CDR3 is CASSQASTALYEQYF. The CDR3 coding sequence is TGCGCCAGCAGCCAAGCTAGCACAGCTCTCTACGAGCAGTACTTC.

The chain has TRBV6-2 or TRBV6-3 and TRBJ2-3; 13 bases are shared with TRBD2. The CDR3 extends over 21 amino acids. Unmatched junction bases numbered 24, after V lost 5 bases and J lost 7 bases. Germline CDR1 MNHEY, CDR2 SVGEGT. The CDR3 spells CASSPFFPGLAGAIPHYTQYF. As DNA, the CDR3 is TGTGCCAGCAGTCCTTTCTTCCCTGGACTAGCGGGGGCCATCCCTCACTATACGCAGTATTTT.

This clonotype was recorded a few times. The rearrangement uses TRBV20-1 and TRBJ1-1; no definite D call. V shed 5 bases and J shed 0 bases, with 7 bases lying between them. Per germline, CDR1 DFQATT and CDR2 SNEGSKA (reference sequence). This CDR3 is 12 amino acids long. CDR3: CSAGKMNTEAFF. The CDR3 coding sequence is TGCAGTGCTGGGAAAATGAACACTGAAGCTTTCTTT.

This sequence joins TRBV5-6 and TRBJ1-1, with a tentative D call TRBD1 (5 bases). Germline CDR1 and CDR2: SGHDT and YYEEEE. V was clipped by 3 bases and J by 1 base, with 19 bases between them. CDR3 size: 17 residues. The CDR3 sequence is CASSWASSRAANTEAFF. The DNA for the CDR3 is TGTGCCAGCAGCTGGGCCTCAAGCAGGGCGGCGAACACTGAAGCTTTCTTT.

Only a few counts were recorded for this clonotype. The CDR3 region is CASSAQKDTPQETQYF. CDR3 DNA sequence: TGTGCCAGCAGTGCCCAAAAGGACACCCCTCAGGAGACCCAGTACTTC. The V gene is TRBV27, the J gene TRBJ2-5; possibly TRBD1 for D (5 bases). The germline gives CDR1 MNHEY, CDR2 SMNVEV (reference sequence). V was pared by 5 bases and J by 5 bases, with 21 bases between. The CDR3 has 16 residues.